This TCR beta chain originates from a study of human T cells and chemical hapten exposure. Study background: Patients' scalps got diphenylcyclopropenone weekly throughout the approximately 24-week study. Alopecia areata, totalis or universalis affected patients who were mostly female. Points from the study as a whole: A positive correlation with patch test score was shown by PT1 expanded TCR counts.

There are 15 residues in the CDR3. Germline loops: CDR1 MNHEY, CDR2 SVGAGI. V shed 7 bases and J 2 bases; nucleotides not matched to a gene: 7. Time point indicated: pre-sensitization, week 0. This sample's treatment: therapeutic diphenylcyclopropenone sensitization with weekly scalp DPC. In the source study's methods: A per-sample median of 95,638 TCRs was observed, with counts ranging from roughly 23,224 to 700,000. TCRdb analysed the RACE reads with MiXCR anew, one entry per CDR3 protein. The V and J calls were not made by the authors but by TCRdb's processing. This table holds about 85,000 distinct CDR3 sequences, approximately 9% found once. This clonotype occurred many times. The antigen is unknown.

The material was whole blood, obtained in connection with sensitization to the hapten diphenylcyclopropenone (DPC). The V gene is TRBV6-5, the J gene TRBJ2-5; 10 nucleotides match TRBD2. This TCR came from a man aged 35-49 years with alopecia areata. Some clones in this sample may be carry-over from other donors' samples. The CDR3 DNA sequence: TGTGCCAGCACCGCCAGCGGGAGGGGTCAAGAGACCCAGTACTTC. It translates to CASTASGRGQETQYF.